The TCR beta chain described here comes from a study of graft-versus-host responses after intestinal transplantation. In germline, CDR1 is SGHRS, CDR2 YFSETQ. The CDR3 loop spans 14 amino acids. After removal of 1 base from V and 3 bases from J, the junction contained 2 bases not matched to a gene. The assay was immunoSEQ multiplex PCR, and TCRdb's table has in-frame clones only and misses some. This sample carries some 96,000 clones, 90% of them seen once, and the ten largest clones take 16%. The sequence was collected from a human patient who received an intestinal transplant, so some T cells may come from the graft donor. The rearrangement uses TRBV5-1 and TRBJ1-1; 8 positions agree with TRBD1. The specimen was PBMCs, collected 450 to 480 days after intestinal transplant. The CDR3 loop is CASSLSTGDTEAFF. CDR3 coding DNA: TGCGCCAGCAGCTTGTCGACAGGGGACACTGAAGCTTTCTTT. Together with reference TRBV5-1 and TRBJ1-1, the CDR3 gives the full variable domain: KAGVTQTPRYLIKTRGQQVTLSCSPISGHRSVSWYQQTPGQGLQFLFEYFSETQRNKGNFPGRFSGRQFSNSRSEMNVSTLELGDSALYLCASSLSTGDTEAFFGQGTRLTVV.